The 12 T cell receptor beta chains listed next were all sequenced from one sample in a study of identical twins. One entry per CDR3 protein, called by TCRdb with MiXCR from the 5' RACE reads. Of about 700,000 distinct CDR3 sequences listed, over 8.5% are singletons. This sample was also put to use in a study of yellow fever vaccine responses in identical twins.

The sample comprised PBMCs. The source is a woman under 30 in good health.

This clonotype was recorded a few times. This chain uses TRBV20-1 with TRBJ1-2; perhaps TRBD1 as D (5 bases). Germline loops: CDR1 DFQATT, CDR2 SNEGSKA (reference sequence). V was clipped by 7 bases and J by 9 bases, with 9 bases between them. This CDR3 comprises 9 residues. CDR3 sequence (DNA): TGCAGTGGGGGGTGGAGCTACACCTTC. Translating it yields CSGGWSYTF.

This clonotype has just a few counts. The chain carries TRBV7-9 and TRBJ2-3; perhaps TRBD2 as D (6 bases). Per the germline V gene, CDR1 is SEHNR and CDR2 is FQNEAQ (reference sequence). Trimming left V 4 bases short and J 2 bases short, with 16 bases between. There are 16 residues in the CDR3. Here the CDR3 reads CASSSQTSRDTDTQYF. The CDR3, as DNA: TGTGCCAGCAGCTCCCAGACTAGTAGAGACACAGATACGCAGTATTTT.

In this sample, this clonotype turned up many times. J is TRBJ1-5 and V is TRBV25-1; TRBD1 is a possible D gene (5 bases). V was trimmed by 2 bases and J by 5 bases, leaving 7 bases between them. Per germline, CDR1 MGHDK and CDR2 SYGVNS. CDR3 size: 13 residues. CDR3 region: CASSEQGYQPQHF. CDR3 DNA: TGTGCCAGCAGTGAACAGGGATATCAGCCCCAGCATTTT.

This sequence joins TRBV20-1 and TRBJ2-7; TRBD2 agrees at 7 bases. This CDR3 comprises 15 residues. Germline V CDR1 and CDR2: DFQATT, SNEGSKA (reference sequence). The J segment lost 1 base and the V segment lost 0 bases, leaving 6 bases of the junction unmatched. CDR3 sequence (DNA): TGCAGTGCTAGAGACCGGGACTATCCTTCCTACGAGCAGTACTTC. As protein: CSARDRDYPSYEQYF.

This clonotype was counted only a few times. The rearrangement uses TRBV7-9 and TRBJ2-7; 13 nucleotides align to TRBD2. The trim removed 11 bases at V and 5 bases at J, leaving 12 bases unmatched. Germline-derived CDR1 and CDR2 are SEHNR and FQNEAQ (reference sequence). The CDR3 totals 15 residues. The CDR3 sequence is CAYGGTSGKGNEQYF. CDR3 in DNA: TGTGCCTACGGAGGGACTAGCGGGAAAGGGAACGAGCAGTACTTC.

This rearrangement joins TRBV5-6 to TRBJ2-7, with 7 bases aligning to TRBD1. Germline V gene lookup returns CDR1 SGHDT and CDR2 YYEEEE. The CDR3 is made up of 14 amino acids. V shed 1 base, J shed 3 bases, and the junction held 4 bases outside the gene matches. The CDR3 loop is CASSLKGQIYEQYF. Here the CDR3 DNA reads TGTGCCAGCAGCTTGAAGGGACAGATCTACGAGCAGTACTTC.

This clonotype was recorded many times. This sequence joins TRBV12-3 or TRBV12-4 and TRBJ2-7; D is perhaps TRBD1 or TRBD2 (5 bases each). Trimming left V 3 bases short and J 4 bases short, with 16 bases between. This CDR3 comprises 15 residues. CDR3 nucleotide sequence: TGTGCCAGCAGTTTGGGACCGGACCCGATTTACGAGCAGTACTTC. Translated: CASSLGPDPIYEQYF.

This clonotype has just a few counts. V and J are TRBV5-1 and TRBJ1-2; 8 positions match TRBD1. Germline V CDR1 and CDR2: SGHRS, YFSETQ. This CDR3 comprises 16 residues. Trimming cost V 1 base and J 4 bases; bases outside gene matches: 9. In DNA, the CDR3 is TGCGCCAGCAGCTTGATAGGACAGGGATCGTCCTATGGCTACACCTTC. This encodes CASSLIGQGSSYGYTF.

This clonotype occurred many times. The chain uses TRBV5-1 and TRBJ2-7, with TRBD1 matching 10 bases. This CDR3 is 15 amino acids long. Per the germline V gene, CDR1 is SGHRS and CDR2 is YFSETQ. The trim removed 4 bases at V and 2 bases at J, leaving 6 bases unmatched. This chain's CDR3 is CASSKGQGLAYEQYF. CDR3 DNA: TGCGCCAGCAGCAAGGGACAGGGGCTTGCCTACGAGCAGTACTTC.

The chain links TRBV6-1 to TRBJ2-5; 8 positions agree with TRBD2. The CDR3 totals 15 residues. Trimming removed 6 bases from V and 3 bases from J; junction bases left unmatched: 9. CDR1 and CDR2 from the germline V gene are MNHNS and SASEGT. The CDR3 reads CASSPAAGAEETQYF. The CDR3 bases are TGTGCCAGCAGCCCTGCAGCGGGGGCCGAAGAGACCCAGTACTTC.

The gene calls are TRBV6-5 and TRBJ1-2; the D is unclear. V was clipped by 0 bases and J by 6 bases, with 8 bases between them. CDR1 and CDR2 (germline): MNHEY, SVGAGI. The CDR3 runs to 13 residues. The CDR3 loop reads CASSYSYSNGYTF. The CDR3 nucleotides are TGTGCCAGCAGTTACTCCTACAGCAATGGCTACACCTTC.

This clonotype was seen only a few times. This chain joins TRBV28 and TRBJ2-5; D may correspond to TRBD1 or TRBD2 (6 bases each). V lost 1 base, J lost 5 bases, and 20 bases lay in between. The CDR3 is made up of 17 amino acids. Germline V gene data show CDR1 as MDHEN and CDR2 as SYDVKM. The CDR3 here is CASSLSQNRAGGETQYF. The CDR3 DNA follows: TGTGCCAGCAGTTTATCCCAAAACAGGGCCGGGGGCGAGACCCAGTACTTC.